This T cell receptor beta chain was retrieved from a study of T cell responses to AZD1222 COVID-19 vaccine. Profiling relied on immunoSEQ multiplex PCR, and the TCRdb table lists in-frame clones only, not all of them. The sample includes about 150,000 clones, roughly nine tenths seen only once; the top ten take 5% to 6%. V shed 3 bases and J 6 bases; nucleotides not matched to a gene: 4. The CDR3 runs to 15 residues. CDR1 is SGHNT, CDR2 YYREEE, per germline (reference sequence). This specimen consisted of peripheral blood, obtained on day 0 of MenACWY control vaccination. The chain uses TRBV5-4 and TRBJ2-1; TRBD1 aligns across 12 bases. The clonotype was recovered from an adult in good health. The CDR3 reads CASSSGTGGINEQFF. In DNA form, the CDR3 reads TGTGCCAGCAGCTCAGGGACAGGGGGCATCAATGAGCAGTTCTTC.